This entry describes one TCR beta chain. Other DNA sequences in the same sample also yield this CDR3. This entry comes from a study of blood T cell repertoires in COVID-19. Study-wide context: The study drew acute and convalescent COVID-19 samples from the United States, Italy and Spain. Sample material is recorded as cDNA or gDNA derived from T cells, B-cell-depleted T cells, or PBMCs.

The germline V gene has CDR1 MNHEY and CDR2 SVGAGI. CDR3 size: 12 residues. With 6 bases removed from V and 1 base from J, the gap between germline ends came to 6 bases. Methods used by the authors: The authors estimated nucleated cell counts from reference gene primer amplification. Repertoires were generated with immunoSEQ multiplex PCR, while TCRdb's copy carries only in-frame clones and drops some. The V and J calls and the clone size are those of that table, but D and trimming were determined from the DNA. The data hold more than 95,000 clones, with roughly 82% observed a single time. The chain uses TRBV6-5 and TRBJ1-1, with D tentatively TRBD1 (5 bases). The TCR was taken from a human donor in a cohort sampled during active COVID-19. Sequencing input: peripheral blood. CDR3: CASRTGNTEAFF. The CDR3, as DNA: TGTGCCAGCAGAACAGGGAACACTGAAGCTTTCTTT.